The 3 T cell receptor beta chains below were found in one sample sequenced in a study of blood T cell repertoires in COVID-19 (TCRdb year 2020). Library preparation was by the immunoSEQ multiplex PCR assay. The source is immuneACCESS, and TCRdb retained only in-frame sequences with V and J called. Part of the clones is not carried over; for the studies checked, unresolved V genes explain less than half of this, and the remainder is unexplained. For this sample there are 150,000 to 200,000 clones; about 85% appear just once. 6.5% to 7.5% of the sample belongs to the ten largest clones. Material for sequencing was peripheral blood. Source of these receptors: a man older than 75 with COVID-19, enrolled during active disease.

The gene calls are TRBV28 and TRBJ1-5; D uncertain. This CDR3 is 14 amino acids long. The V end lost 2 bases, the J end lost 5 bases, and 10 bases lay between the germline ends. Germline V gene data show CDR1 as MDHEN and CDR2 as SYDVKM. CDR3: CASSLPRQDQPQHF. In nucleotides, the CDR3 is TGTGCCAGCAGTTTACCCAGGCAGGATCAGCCCCAGCATTTT.

The chain combines TRBV15 with TRBJ1-1; possible D gene TRBD1, 5 bases. V shed 2 bases and J shed 5 bases, with 15 bases lying between them. The CDR3 has 15 residues. Germline V gene sequence: CDR1 LNHNV, CDR2 YYDKDF (reference sequence). The CDR3 is CATSRWKGKDTEAFF. In DNA form, the CDR3 reads TGTGCCACCAGCAGATGGAAGGGGAAGGATACTGAAGCTTTCTTT.

This chain uses TRBV27 with TRBJ2-5; weak D call: TRBD2 (5 bases). Deletions cut 6 bases from V and 5 bases from J, with 16 bases between. This CDR3 has 14 amino acids. The V gene's germline CDR1 is MNHEY and CDR2 SMNVEV (reference sequence). In nucleotides, the CDR3 is TGTGCCAGCAGGCGTCTCCAAACGGGGGAGACCCAGTACTTC. It yields the protein CASRRLQTGETQYF.